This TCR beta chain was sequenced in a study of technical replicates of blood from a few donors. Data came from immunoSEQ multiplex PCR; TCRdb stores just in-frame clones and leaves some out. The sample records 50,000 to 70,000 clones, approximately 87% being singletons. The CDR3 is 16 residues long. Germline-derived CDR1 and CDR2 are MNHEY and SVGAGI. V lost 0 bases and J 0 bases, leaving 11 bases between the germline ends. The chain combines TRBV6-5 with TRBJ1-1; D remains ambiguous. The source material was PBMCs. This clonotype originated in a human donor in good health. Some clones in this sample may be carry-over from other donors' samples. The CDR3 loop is CASSYSRNLMNTEAFF. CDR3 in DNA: TGTGCCAGCAGTTACTCCAGAAACCTTATGAACACTGAAGCTTTCTTT.